A selection of T cell receptor beta chains follows, all from one sample in a study of cytomegalovirus exposure and HLA in healthy donors. The method was immunoSEQ multiplex PCR; TCRdb's version includes in-frame clones alone and lacks a portion of them. The sample carries approximately 220,000 clones, approximately 82% recorded once. Sequenced material: PBMCs. The receptors were gathered from a man younger than 30 in good health and CMV-seronegative. CDR3s include the opening cysteine and the closing phenylalanine or tryptophan. D genes are given only for firm matches. Size is stated for part of the rows, as once, few or many counts, or as a class when the clone is expanded.

NA | TRBD1 | TRBJ1-3 | TRBV18 | CASSFGTDSGNTIYF | TGTGCCAGCTCTTTCGGGACAGACTCTGGAAACACCATATATTTT
NA | NA | TRBJ2-1 | TRBV29-1 | CSVEKPGFGEQFF | TGCAGCGTTGAAAAGCCGGGTTTCGGTGAGCAGTTCTTC
few | TRBD2 | TRBJ2-5 | TRBV11-2 | CASSPTSAIGETQYF | TGTGCCAGCAGCCCCACTAGCGCGATCGGGGAGACCCAGTACTTC
NA | NA | TRBJ2-3 | TRBV19 | CASSIAGRRLTTDTQYF | TGTGCCAGTAGTATAGCTGGGCGGAGGCTTACCACAGATACGCAGTATTTT
NA | TRBD1 | TRBJ2-7 | TRBV10-1 | CASSRTGDYEQYF | TGCGCCAGCAGCCGGACAGGGGATTACGAGCAGTACTTC
NA | TRBD1 | TRBJ2-1 | TRBV5-8 | CATERGTGTYNEQFF | TGTGCCACCGAAAGGGGGACAGGCACATACAATGAGCAGTTCTTC
NA | TRBD1 | TRBJ2-5 | TRBV9 | CASSSRDREETQYF | TGTGCCAGCAGCTCCCGGGACAGGGAAGAGACCCAGTACTTC
NA | TRBD1 | TRBJ1-1 | TRBV5-1 | CASSLTGTGGFYRYTEAFF | TGCGCCAGCAGCTTAACCGGGACAGGGGGTTTTTATCGGTACACTGAAGCTTTCTTT
NA | TRBD1 | TRBJ2-7 | TRBV15 | CATSAQRQGGSYEQYF | TGTGCCACCTCGGCGCAAAGACAGGGGGGCTCCTACGAGCAGTACTTC
NA | NA | TRBJ1-3 | TRBV10-3 | CAIATAVSSGNTIYF | TGTGCCATCGCCACAGCGGTGAGCTCTGGAAACACCATATATTTT
NA | TRBD2 | TRBJ2-5 | TRBV29-1 | CSASGSQETQYF | TGCAGCGCTAGCGGGAGTCAGGAGACCCAGTACTTC
few | NA | TRBJ2-7 | TRBV11-2 | CASSSLGLATHEQYF | TGTGCCAGCAGCTCCCTTGGTTTAGCGACCCACGAGCAGTACTTC
NA | TRBD2 | TRBJ2-3 | TRBV7-9 | CASSRSSGSADTQYF | TGTGCCAGCAGCCGCTCTAGCGGGAGCGCAGATACGCAGTATTTT
few | TRBD2 | TRBJ2-2 | TRBV7-2 | CASSFRAGGYTGELFF | TGTGCCAGCAGCTTCAGGGCGGGAGGGTACACCGGGGAGCTGTTTTTT
NA | TRBD1 | TRBJ1-5 | TRBV2 | CATRQGVYQPQHF | TGTGCCACTAGACAGGGGGTTTATCAGCCCCAGCATTTT
NA | NA | TRBJ2-5 | TRBV5-1 | CASSVKQETQYF | TGCGCCAGCAGCGTTAAACAAGAGACCCAGTACTTC
NA | NA | TRBJ1-4 | TRBV7-9 | CSSSLNEKLFF | TGTTCCAGCAGCCTCAATGAAAAACTGTTTTTT
NA | NA | TRBJ1-5 | TRBV28 | CASSLPWGGSNQPQHF | TGTGCCAGCTCCCTTCCCTGGGGGGGAAGCAATCAGCCCCAGCATTTT
NA | NA | TRBJ2-4 | TRBV5-6 | CASSSGVSRDIQYF | TGTGCCAGCAGCTCCGGGGTTTCTCGGGACATTCAGTACTTC
NA | TRBD2 | TRBJ2-2 | TRBV7-9 | CSSSLPIGLAGVTGELFF | TGTTCCAGCAGCTTACCGATCGGACTAGCGGGAGTCACCGGGGAGCTGTTTTTT
NA | NA | TRBJ1-1 | TRBV16 | CASSLHAVTEAFF | TGTGCCAGCAGCCTCCACGCAGTCACTGAAGCTTTCTTT